The rows below give T cell receptor beta chains drawn from one sample of a study of blood T cell repertoires in COVID-19. Generated by immunoSEQ multiplex PCR, the TCRdb table keeps only in-frame clones and is missing some. The sample lists over 50,000 clones, around 80% occurring once. Sequencing input: peripheral blood. These receptors all come from a man aged 80 or over with acute or convalescent COVID-19. Both conserved end residues are part of each CDR3. The D gene is left open where the match is weak. Clone size is given for some rows only: seen once, a few or many times, or a class if the clone is expanded.

TRBV29-1,.,.,TRBJ2-7,TGCAGCGTTGAACTAGGTCAGGGGTACGAGCAGTACTTC,CSVELGQGYEQYF
TRBV28,few,TRBD1,TRBJ1-2,TGTGCCAGCATGTTATGGACAGGGGGCGGCTATGGCTACACCTTC,CASMLWTGGGYGYTF
TRBV9,.,TRBD2,TRBJ2-4,TGTGCCAGCAGCGTCGACGGGACTAGGGAGAACATTCAGTACTTC,CASSVDGTRENIQYF
TRBV19,.,.,TRBJ2-1,TGTGCCAGTAGTACGTTAGGGGGGGGTGAGCAGTTCTTC,CASSTLGGGEQFF
TRBV4-3,.,.,TRBJ1-5,TGCGCCAGCAGCCAAGTGTACGGGAATCAGCCCCAGCATTTT,CASSQVYGNQPQHF
TRBV6-4,few,TRBD1,TRBJ1-5,TGTGCCGGCCGGACAGGGGGCAGGATCAATCAGCCCCAGCATTTT,CAGRTGGRINQPQHF
TRBV11-2,few,.,TRBJ1-6,TGTGCCAGCAGCTTAGAGACGACAGCCAATTCACCCCTCCACTTT,CASSLETTANSPLHF
TRBV19,few,.,TRBJ1-2,TGTGCCAGTAGTATCTCTAGATTTAACTATGGCTACACCTTC,CASSISRFNYGYTF
TRBV18,once,TRBD1,TRBJ2-7,TGTGCCAGCTTACAGGGACAGTTTTCCTACGAGCAGTACTTC,CASLQGQFSYEQYF
TRBV29-1,.,.,TRBJ2-7,TGCAGCGTTGACTCCAGGCAGGGGTCATCCTACGAGCAGTACTTC,CSVDSRQGSSYEQYF
TRBV5-6,.,TRBD2,TRBJ2-1,TGTGCCAGCAGCAGCCTCGGAGCGGGAGTTGACAATGAGCAGTTCTTC,CASSSLGAGVDNEQFF
TRBV7-8,.,.,TRBJ1-1,TGTGCCAGCAGCTTAGCGGCGGGCCCGATGAACACTGAAGCTTTCTTT,CASSLAAGPMNTEAFF
TRBV6-5,few,.,TRBJ2-2,TGTGCCAGCATCACACCGAACACCGGGGAGCTGTTTTTT,CASITPNTGELFF
TRBV9,.,TRBD2,TRBJ2-5,TGTGCCAGCAGCGTAGCGGGAGGGATCGGCCAAGAGACCCAGTACTTC,CASSVAGGIGQETQYF
TRBV7-3,.,.,TRBJ2-2,TGTGCCAGCAGCTCCCCCCCCCAGTTTGGTTCAGTCGGGGAGCTGTTTTTT,CASSSPPQFGSVGELFF
TRBV19,.,TRBD2,TRBJ2-1,TGTGCCAGTGGAATGCTAGCGGGAGCCTACAATGAGCAGTTCTTC,CASGMLAGAYNEQFF
TRBV5-6,.,.,TRBJ1-2,TGTGCCAGCAGCTTGGATTTCATGCCTACCCTTAACTATGGCTACACCTTC,CASSLDFMPTLNYGYTF
TRBV7-9,.,.,TRBJ2-7,TGTGCCAGCAGCTTTTTGGGGGCTGTCGACGAGCAGTACTTC,CASSFLGAVDEQYF
TRBV18,.,TRBD2,TRBJ2-1,TGTGCCAGCTCACCACTAACTAGCGGGGTACACAATGAGCAGTTCTTC,CASSPLTSGVHNEQFF
TRBV5-8,.,.,TRBJ1-1,TGTGCCAGCAGCCGCGCGCTTTCAGGGGCGACTGAAGCTTTCTTT,CASSRALSGATEAFF
TRBV7-2,.,TRBD2,TRBJ2-5,TGTGCCAGCAGCTTTCCCGCGGGGGGCCAAGAGACCCAGTACTTC,CASSFPAGGQETQYF
TRBV7-2,.,.,TRBJ1-5,TGTGCCAGCAGCTTAGTCTCTGGCAATCAGCCCCAGCATTTT,CASSLVSGNQPQHF
TRBV3-1/TRBV3-2,.,.,TRBJ2-7,TGTGCCAGCAGCCAAGACAGGGGTCCCTACGAGCAGTACTTC,CASSQDRGPYEQYF
TRBV19,.,.,TRBJ1-4,TGTGCCAGTAGCGAGTCGCAGGGGAGTCAGTTTTTT,CASSESQGSQFF
TRBV19,.,.,TRBJ1-2,TGTGCCAGTAGTTTACAGGGTGGTGGCTACACCTTC,CASSLQGGGYTF
TRBV5-1,few,.,TRBJ2-7,TGCGCCAGCAGCTTGGCCAGGTCCTACGAGCAGTACTTC,CASSLARSYEQYF
TRBV6-5,.,.,TRBJ1-1,TGTGCCACCTTTCGGAACACTGAAGCTTTCTTT,CATFRNTEAFF
TRBV7-9,once,TRBD2,TRBJ2-2,TGTGCCAGCAGGAGACTAGCGGGGGCGTCCGGGGAGCTGTTTTTT,CASRRLAGASGELFF
TRBV27,.,.,TRBJ2-1,TGTGCCAGCAGTTTTAGGGCTGTAGGGGATCGGTACAATGAGCAGTTCTTC,CASSFRAVGDRYNEQFF
TRBV28,.,TRBD2,TRBJ2-3,TGTGCCAGCAGTCTCGCGGGACTAGCGGTAGGCACAGATACGCAGTATTTT,CASSLAGLAVGTDTQYF
TRBV7-2,.,.,TRBJ2-5,TGTGCCAGCAGCTTGGGTGGGAGCGGGGAGACCCAGTACTTC,CASSLGGSGETQYF
TRBV6-6,.,.,TRBJ2-1,TGTGCCAGCAGCCCCGAGTACAATGAGCAGTTCTTC,CASSPEYNEQFF
TRBV21-1,.,.,TRBJ1-1,TGTGCCAGCGGGGGCAGGGGCCGGGCGGACACTGAAGCTTTCTTT,CASGGRGRADTEAFF
TRBV7-9,.,TRBD1,TRBJ1-1,TGTGCCAGCAGTAAACAGGGGTACACTGAAGCTTTCTTT,CASSKQGYTEAFF
TRBV4-1,.,.,TRBJ1-1,TGCGCCAGCAGCCAAGAAGCCCGAGCGAACACTGAAGCTTTCTTT,CASSQEARANTEAFF
TRBV7-9,.,.,TRBJ1-1,TGTGCCAGCAGCTTATCAACTTCAAATGAAGCTTTCTTT,CASSLSTSNEAFF
TRBV27,.,.,TRBJ1-6,TGTGCCAGCAAGAGCTCCTATAATTCACCCCTCCACTTT,CASKSSYNSPLHF